This T cell receptor beta chain was identified in a study of a mutant IDH1 vaccine in newly diagnosed glioma. Study-level background: Eight vaccine injections were given to patients in weeks 1, 3, 5, 7, 11, 15, 19 and 23.

V was trimmed by 2 bases and J by 0 bases, leaving 6 bases between them. The CDR3 has 14 residues. Germline-derived CDR1 and CDR2 are SGHNT and YYREEE (reference sequence). This clone was picked up one time. The antigen remains undetermined. Time point denoted: week 23, last vaccination. Mutant IDH1 20-mer peptide, at 300 ug, made up each vaccine dose, with topical imiquimod. TCRdb's copy holds only in-frame clones and misses some; the assay was immunoSEQ multiplex PCR. The data show tens of thousands of clones, more than 80% seen once. Sequencing used PBMCs, obtained from a glioma patient whose treatment included an IDH1 peptide vaccine. This receptor was taken from a man between 40 and 49 years old with glioma. The chain links TRBV5-4 to TRBJ1-3; unclear D gene. CDR3 amino acids: CASSFDGSGNTIYF. CDR3 nucleotide sequence: TGTGCCAGCAGCTTTGACGGCTCTGGAAACACCATATATTTT.